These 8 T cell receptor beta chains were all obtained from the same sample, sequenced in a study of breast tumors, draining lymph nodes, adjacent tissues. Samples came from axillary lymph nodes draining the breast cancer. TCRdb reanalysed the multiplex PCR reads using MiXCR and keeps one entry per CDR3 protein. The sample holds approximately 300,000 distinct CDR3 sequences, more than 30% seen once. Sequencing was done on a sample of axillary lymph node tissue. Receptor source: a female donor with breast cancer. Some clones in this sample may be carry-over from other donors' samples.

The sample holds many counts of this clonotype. The CDR3 loop reads CASSESRASGSKTQYF. DNA of the CDR3: TGTGCCAGCAGTGAATCCCGGGCTAGCGGGAGTAAGACCCAGTACTTC. J is TRBJ2-5 and V is TRBV6-1, with TRBD2 matching over 10 bases. Germline values: CDR1 MNHNS, CDR2 SASEGT. V gave up 2 bases and J gave up 6 bases; unmatched junction bases: 9. The CDR3 spans 16 residues.

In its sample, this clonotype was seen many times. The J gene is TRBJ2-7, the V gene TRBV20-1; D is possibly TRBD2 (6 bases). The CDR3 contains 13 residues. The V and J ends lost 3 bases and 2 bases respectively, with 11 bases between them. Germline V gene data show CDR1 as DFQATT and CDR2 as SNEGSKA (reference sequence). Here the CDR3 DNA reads TGCAGTGCTAGTGGGGACTCCCCCTACGAGCAGTACTTC. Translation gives CSASGDSPYEQYF.

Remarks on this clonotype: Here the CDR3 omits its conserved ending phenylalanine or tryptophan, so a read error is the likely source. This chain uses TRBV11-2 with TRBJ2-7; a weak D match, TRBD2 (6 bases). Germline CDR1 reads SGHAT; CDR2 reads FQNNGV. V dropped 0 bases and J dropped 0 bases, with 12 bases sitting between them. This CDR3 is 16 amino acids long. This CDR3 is CASSLESSESSYEQYL. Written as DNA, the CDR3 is TGTGCCAGCAGCTTAGAATCTAGCGAGAGCTCCTACGAGCAGTACCTC.

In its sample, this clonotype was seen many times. CDR3 DNA: TGTGCCAGCAGGACGGGACTAGCGGAGAGTAATGAGCAGTTCTTC. This codes for CASRTGLAESNEQFF. The V and J genes are TRBV6-2 or TRBV6-3 and TRBJ2-1, with 11 bases aligning to TRBD2. The CDR3 totals 15 residues. V trimming: 6 bases; J trimming: 7 bases; junction bases outside the gene matches: 8. CDR1 is MNHEY, CDR2 SVGEGT, per germline.

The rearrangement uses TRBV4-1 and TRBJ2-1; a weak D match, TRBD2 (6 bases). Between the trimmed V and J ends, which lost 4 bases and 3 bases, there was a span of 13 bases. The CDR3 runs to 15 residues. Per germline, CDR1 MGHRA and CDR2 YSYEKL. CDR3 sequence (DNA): TGCGCCAGCAGCCGGGGACCAGCGGGCTACAATGAGCAGTTCTTC. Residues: CASSRGPAGYNEQFF.

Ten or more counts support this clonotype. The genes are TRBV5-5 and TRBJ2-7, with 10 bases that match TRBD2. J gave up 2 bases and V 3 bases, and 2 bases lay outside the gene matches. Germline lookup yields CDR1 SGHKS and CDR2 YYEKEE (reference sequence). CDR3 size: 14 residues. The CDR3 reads CASSSTSGAYEQYF. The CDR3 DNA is TGTGCCAGCAGCTCCACTAGCGGGGCCTACGAGCAGTACTTC.

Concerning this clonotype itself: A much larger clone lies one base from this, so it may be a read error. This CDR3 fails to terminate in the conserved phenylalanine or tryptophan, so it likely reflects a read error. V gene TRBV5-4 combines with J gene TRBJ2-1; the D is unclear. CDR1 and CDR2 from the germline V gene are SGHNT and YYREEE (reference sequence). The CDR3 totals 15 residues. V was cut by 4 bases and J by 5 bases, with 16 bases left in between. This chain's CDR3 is CASSRDVGSNNEQFL. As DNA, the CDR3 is TGTGCCAGCAGCCGAGACGTGGGATCTAACAATGAGCAGTTCCTC.

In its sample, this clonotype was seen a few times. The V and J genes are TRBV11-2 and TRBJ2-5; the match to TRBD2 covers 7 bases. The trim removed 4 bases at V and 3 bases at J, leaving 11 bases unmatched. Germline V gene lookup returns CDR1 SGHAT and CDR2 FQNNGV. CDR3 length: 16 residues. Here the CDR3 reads CASSSGSGTVEETQYF. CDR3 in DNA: TGTGCCAGCAGCTCAGGAAGCGGGACGGTGGAAGAGACCCAGTACTTC.